A single sample gave rise to the 27 T cell receptor beta chains below, sequenced in a study of identical twins (dated by TCRdb to the mid-2010s). To prepare the library, 5' RACE was applied. The instrument given in TCRdb is Illumina HiSeq 2000. Using fastp trimming at Q25 and MiXCR clonotype assembly, TCRdb reanalyzed the public sequencing data and kept in-frame beta chains. Identical CDR3 protein sequences are pooled into one entry, listed with their most common genes and DNA. In this sample the table shows some 1,700,000 distinct CDR3 sequences, about 30% of which occur a single time. 0.25% to 0.3% of the sample is held by the ten biggest clonotypes. Sequencing was performed on cord blood. All receptors derive from a newborn girl in good health.

As for this clonotype: This may arise from a read error, as a much more abundant clone is one base away. The V gene is TRBV12-3 or TRBV12-4, the J gene TRBJ2-3; D is possibly TRBD2 (5 bases). The CDR3 spans 15 residues. V gave up 7 bases and J gave up 1 base, with 15 bases separating them. The CDR3 reads CASNLLVGGTDTQYF. The CDR3 bases are TGTGCCAGCAACCTGCTAGTGGGAGGCACAGATACGCAGTATTTT.

The sample holds many counts of this clonotype. The rearrangement joins TRBV29-1 to TRBJ2-3; D call uncertain. Germline-derived CDR1 and CDR2 are SQVTM and ANQGSEA. The CDR3 has 12 amino acids. V shed 4 bases and J shed 4 bases, with 9 bases lying between them. The chain's CDR3 is CSVGRRADTQYF. The CDR3 DNA follows: TGCAGCGTTGGCCGAAGGGCAGATACGCAGTATTTT.

This clonotype was seen more than once but under ten times. The rearrangement uses TRBV28 and TRBJ1-1, with D hard to call. This CDR3 has 13 amino acids. Trimming took off 2 bases at V and 7 bases at J, with 11 bases between the two ends. CDR1 is MDHEN, CDR2 SYDVKM, per germline. The CDR3 DNA follows: TGTGCCAGCAGTTTAGAGAATCCCGTTGAAGCTTTCTTT. Its translation: CASSLENPVEAFF.

The V call is TRBV10-3, the J call TRBJ2-3; D may be TRBD1 (7 bases). This CDR3 is 15 amino acids long. Germline V CDR1 and CDR2: ENHRY, SYGVKD. Trimming cost V 7 bases and J 2 bases, with 16 bases left between them. The CDR3 DNA reads TGTGCCATCAAGGGGGCCTCGGGACTCACAGATACGCAGTATTTT. Amino acids: CAIKGASGLTDTQYF.

The CDR3 here is CASTSYYEQYF. CDR3 coding DNA: TGTGCCAGCACCTCTTACTACGAGCAGTACTTC. V usage is TRBV12-3 or TRBV12-4 and J usage is TRBJ2-7; D is uncertain. This CDR3 region has 11 residues. V gave up 7 bases and J gave up 3 bases, with 7 bases separating them.

The chain links TRBV9 to TRBJ2-4; D ambiguous. Germline loops: CDR1 SGDLS, CDR2 YYNGEE. This CDR3 has 13 residues. Trimming took off 1 base at V and 13 bases at J, with 15 bases between the two ends. The chain's CDR3 is CASSVTLENEQYF. The CDR3 DNA follows: TGTGCCAGCAGCGTAACCCTTGAGAATGAGCAGTACTTC. The full variable domain, completed using reference TRBV9 and TRBJ2-4, is DSGVTQTPKHLITATGQRVTLRCSPRSGDLSVYWYQQSLDQGLQFLIQYYNGEERAKGNILERFSAQQFPDLHSELNLSSLELGDSALYFCASSVTLENEQYFGAGTRLSVL.

CDR3 sequence (DNA): TGTGCCAGCAGAGTGAATTTCGCCACTCCGATGGGAATTAATGAAAAACTGTTTTTT. Translating it yields CASRVNFATPMGINEKLFF. The chain is built from TRBV6-1 and TRBJ1-4; D remains unclear. V dropped 6 bases and J dropped 4 bases, with 27 bases sitting between them. Germline V CDR1 and CDR2: MNHNS, SASEGT. The CDR3 consists of 19 residues.

This clonotype was seen a handful of times. V usage is TRBV20-1 and J usage is TRBJ1-1, with D maybe TRBD1 (6 bases). The CDR3 length is 13 residues. Germline CDR1 and CDR2: DFQATT and SNEGSKA (reference sequence). V was pared by 6 bases and J by 0 bases, with 11 bases between. The CDR3 loop reads CSAPQGLNTEAFF. The CDR3 DNA is TGCAGTGCCCCACAGGGTCTGAACACTGAAGCTTTCTTT.

The table lists this clonotype with a few counts. The chain recombines TRBV10-3 with TRBJ1-2, with TRBD1 as a possible D gene (5 bases). V lost 3 bases to trimming and J lost 0 bases, with 11 bases between them. The CDR3 covers 15 residues. Per the germline V gene, CDR1 is ENHRY and CDR2 is SYGVKD. CDR3 nucleotide sequence: TGTGCCATCAGTGACCGCAGGGTGGCTAACTATGGCTACACCTTC. This sequence encodes CAISDRRVANYGYTF.

V usage is TRBV2 and J usage is TRBJ1-1, with 7 positions matching TRBD1. The CDR3 runs to 15 residues. Per germline, CDR1 SNHLY and CDR2 FYNNEI. V trimming: 8 bases; J trimming: 4 bases; junction bases outside the gene matches: 13. The CDR3 bases are TGTGCCAGCGCATGGTTAGGGGGCGCGGGCACTGAAGCTTTCTTT. Translation: CASAWLGGAGTEAFF.

The gene calls are TRBV10-2 and TRBJ2-1; 7 bases match TRBD2. CDR3 length: 14 residues. Trimming at V came to 0 bases and at J to 7 bases, leaving 3 bases not matched to a gene. Germline assignment: CDR1 WSHSY and CDR2 SAAADI. CDR3 residues: CASSESGLVNEQFF. CDR3 nucleotides: TGCGCCAGCAGTGAGTCCGGACTAGTTAATGAGCAGTTCTTC.

This clonotype was picked up a small number of times. The chain has TRBV7-2 and TRBJ2-2; D not resolved. The CDR3 contains 13 residues. V was shortened by 2 bases and J by 7 bases, with 8 bases between the two germline ends. Germline CDR1 SGHTA, CDR2 FQGNSA. CDR3 amino acids: CASSLIGIGELFF. The CDR3, as DNA: TGTGCCAGCAGCTTAATAGGGATCGGGGAGCTGTTTTTT. Full variable domain (missing parts from reference TRBV7-2 and TRBJ2-2): GAGVSQSPSNKVTEKGKDVELRCDPISGHTALYWYRQSLGQGLEFLIYFQGNSAPDKSGLPSDRFSAERTGGSVSTLTIQRTQQEDSAVYLCASSLIGIGELFFGEGSRLTVL.

This clonotype was counted between two and nine times. The J gene is TRBJ1-1, the V gene TRBV6-1; maybe TRBD1 (5 bases). Trimming removed 2 bases at V and 4 bases at J, with 11 bases between. CDR1 is MNHNS and CDR2 is SASEGT in the germline V gene. This CDR3 comprises 14 residues. The DNA of the CDR3 is TGTGCCAGCAGTGAAAGGGGAGGGGTCACTGAAGCTTTCTTT. Amino acids: CASSERGGVTEAFF.

This clonotype was seen a handful of times. This chain connects TRBV20-1 to TRBJ2-7, with D uncertain. CDR1 DFQATT and CDR2 SNEGSKA come from the germline V gene (reference sequence). The CDR3 covers 14 residues. Trimming removed 1 base from V and 0 bases from J, with 10 bases in between. CDR3 region: CSARGQESSYEQYF. The CDR3 DNA follows: TGCAGTGCTAGAGGGCAGGAAAGCTCCTACGAGCAGTACTTC.

In this sample, this clonotype turned up a few times. The chain uses TRBV10-3 and TRBJ1-2, with D perhaps TRBD1 (5 bases). Germline assignment: CDR1 ENHRY and CDR2 SYGVKD. The CDR3 runs to 14 residues. Trimming cost V 4 bases and J 7 bases, with 16 bases left between them. CDR3 region: CAISAGGSLGGYTF. The CDR3 DNA sequence: TGTGCCATCAGTGCGGGGGGATCCCTGGGTGGCTACACCTTC.

This clonotype was seen a single time. The chain employs TRBV6-5 and TRBJ1-1; D unclear. The CDR3 loop spans 13 amino acids. Trimming pared 11 bases from V and 1 base from J, leaving 14 bases between. Germline values: CDR1 MNHEY, CDR2 SVGAGI. The CDR3 nucleotides read TGTGCCGGCTCCCCTGCGTGGAACACTGAAGCTTTCTTT. The encoded protein is CAGSPAWNTEAFF.

In its sample, this clonotype was seen a few times. The CDR3 reads CASSATGYNEQYF. In DNA form, the CDR3 reads TGTGCCAGCAGCGCGACTGGTTATAACGAGCAGTACTTC. The chain joins TRBV4-2 to TRBJ2-7; D is ambiguous. Trimming cost V 5 bases and J 5 bases, with 13 bases left between them. Germline V CDR1 and CDR2: LGHNA, YNFKEQ. There are 13 residues in the CDR3.

The chain joins TRBV6-1 to TRBJ2-3; D gene unclear. Trimming took 5 bases from V and 2 from J, leaving 14 bases between them. Germline V gene sequence: CDR1 MNHNS, CDR2 SASEGT. The CDR3 consists of 15 residues. As DNA, the CDR3 is TGTGCCAGCAGTACAAGTCCCTCGTTCACAGATACGCAGTATTTT. Protein product: CASSTSPSFTDTQYF.

This rearrangement joins TRBV5-1 to TRBJ1-2; D call uncertain. CDR3 length: 14 amino acids. V was trimmed by 0 bases and J by 8 bases, leaving 14 bases between them. Germline V CDR1 and CDR2: SGHRS, YFSETQ. DNA of the CDR3: TGCGCCAGCAGCTTGGAAAAGGTTTGGCAGGGCTACACCTTC. Protein product: CASSLEKVWQGYTF.

This clonotype was detected many times. The chain carries TRBV20-1 and TRBJ1-2; 8 bases line up with TRBD1. This CDR3 is built from 15 residues. V lost 1 base, J lost 1 base, and 5 bases stayed unmatched. The germline V gene encodes CDR1 DFQATT and CDR2 SNEGSKA (reference sequence). This CDR3 reads CSARGRTGLNYGYTF. DNA for the CDR3: TGCAGTGCTAGAGGGCGGACAGGGCTTAACTATGGCTACACCTTC.

Of note for this clonotype: Mismatch with germline at one junction end may stem from a read error. V and J are TRBV7-9 and TRBJ1-2, with TRBD1 as a possible D gene (6 bases). This CDR3 is 16 amino acids long. CDR1 and CDR2 (germline): SEHNR, FQNEAQ (reference sequence). The CDR3 here is CVSSPTFADRLYGYTF. DNA of the CDR3: TGTGTCAGCAGCCCGACCTTTGCAGACAGGCTTTATGGCTACACCTTC. Drawing the rest from reference TRBV7-9 and TRBJ1-2, the complete variable domain is DTGVSQNPRHKITKRGQNVTFRCDPISEHNRLYWYRQTLGQGPEFLTYFQNEAQLEKSRLLSDRFSAERPKGSFSTLEIQRTEQGDSAMYLCVSSPTFADRLYGYTFGSGTRLTVV.

The genes are TRBV6-1 and TRBJ1-2; D perhaps matches TRBD1 (5 bases). From germline, CDR1 is MNHNS and CDR2 SASEGT. This CDR3 spans 15 amino acids. Between the trimmed V and J ends, which lost 3 bases and 3 bases, there was a span of 14 bases. The CDR3 DNA reads TGTGCCAGCAGTGATTGGCAGGACATTGACTATGGCTACACCTTC. Translating it yields CASSDWQDIDYGYTF.

The chain couples TRBV6-6 to TRBJ2-5; 8 bases agree with TRBD2. The end of the DNA fits TRBJ2-7 better, so the J call may be wrong. Germline V lookup: CDR1 MNHNY, CDR2 SVGAGI (reference sequence). The CDR3 runs 14 residues. This CDR3 is CASQGGGLTYEQYF. DNA for the CDR3: TGTGCCAGCCAAGGCGGGGGGCTTACCTACGAGCAGTACTTC.

The J gene is TRBJ2-1, the V gene TRBV20-1, with D perhaps TRBD2 (6 bases). This CDR3 has 16 amino acids. CDR1 and CDR2 from the germline V gene are DFQATT and SNEGSKA (reference sequence). Trimming took off 2 bases at V and 6 bases at J, with 20 bases between the two ends. Here the CDR3 reads CSARRRRAQFSNEQFF. In DNA form, the CDR3 reads TGCAGTGCTAGACGGAGGAGGGCCCAGTTCTCCAATGAGCAGTTCTTC.

The chain is built from TRBV18 and TRBJ1-1; 7 nucleotides match TRBD1. This CDR3 has 19 residues. Trimming at V came to 8 bases and at J to 5 bases, leaving 26 bases not matched to a gene. Looked up from germline, CDR1 is KGHSH and CDR2 is LQKENI. The CDR3 region has the DNA TGTGCCAGCCAAGGTACTTCCGAGACAGGGCCGGGGGTGAGGACTGAAGCTTTCTTT. Protein sequence: CASQGTSETGPGVRTEAFF.

The CDR3 coding sequence is TGTGCCAGCAGCCACGGCCTTATCGATGAGCAGTTCTTC. This sequence encodes CASSHGLIDEQFF. This chain joins TRBV3-1 and TRBJ2-1; D remains ambiguous. Germline V CDR1 and CDR2: LGHDT, YNNKEL (reference sequence). The ends were cut back, 3 bases at V and 8 bases at J, with 11 bases in the middle. This CDR3 region has 13 residues.

The gene calls are TRBV5-1 and TRBJ1-4; no definite D call. The V end lost 0 bases, the J end lost 4 bases, and 10 bases lay between the germline ends. The CDR3 consists of 15 residues. The V gene's germline CDR1 is SGHRS and CDR2 YFSETQ. The CDR3, as DNA: TGCGCCAGCAGCTTGGCCGGGAGGAGTAATGAAAAACTGTTTTTT. It encodes CASSLAGRSNEKLFF.